The TCR beta chain described here comes from a study of a mutant IDH1 vaccine in newly diagnosed glioma. Overall study: The first vaccination came 4-6 weeks after radiotherapy alone, or with temozolomide cycles.

Worth noting for this clone: Its target is unknown.

Described time point: week 11, during vaccination. The study gave 300 ug of mutant IDH1 20-mer peptide per vaccine dose, with topical imiquimod. Profiled with immunoSEQ multiplex PCR; TCRdb holds only in-frame clones, not every one. The sample includes tens of thousands of clones, about four fifths of them seen just once. The germline gives CDR1 SGHVS, CDR2 FNYEAQ. V was trimmed by 2 bases and J by 1 base, leaving 14 bases between them. This CDR3 comprises 16 residues. The clonotype was recovered from a man aged 35-49 years with glioma. Specimen: PBMCs, collected from a glioma patient whose treatment included an IDH1 peptide vaccine. This chain links TRBV7-6 with TRBJ2-5; maybe TRBD1 (5 bases). The CDR3 DNA sequence: TGTGCCAGCAGCTTAATGCCAGGGTCGGTCCAAGAGACCCAGTACTTC. This codes for CASSLMPGSVQETQYF. The full variable domain, its missing parts supplied by reference TRBV7-6 and TRBJ2-5, is GAGVSQSPRYKVTKRGQDVALRCDPISGHVSLYWYRQALGQGPEFLTYFNYEAQQDKSGLPNDRFSAERPEGSISTLTIQRTEQRDSAMYRCASSLMPGSVQETQYFGPGTRLLVL.